This TCR beta chain was captured in a study of regulatory T cells in long-lasting Graves disease (dated by TCRdb to the early 2020s). About the full investigation: Newly diagnosed Graves' disease patients had taken antithyroid drugs for less than 3 months. TCR sequencing covered some 13 persistent and around 20 newly diagnosed Graves' disease patients, around 35 samples in total. This study used TCR sequencing and RNA sequencing of peripheral blood to compare persistent Graves' disease patients against newly diagnosed Graves' disease patients. The study took place in China and was registered as a clinical trial.

Broader findings and caveats from the paper: The authors acknowledged the small sample size as a limitation that may reduce accuracy. A larger number of public clonotypes was shared among persistent patients (more than 2,500) than among newly diagnosed patients (approximately 930). Because the primary lesion, thyroid tissue, could not be accessed, the study looked at peripheral blood alone. Sequencing and analysis were limited to the TCR beta chain. Compared with newly diagnosed patients, patients with persistent Graves' disease had lower TCR Shannon entropy and fewer highly expanded clones, which suggests clonal expansion. TRBV28, TRBJ1-2 and TRBJ2-5 were preferentially used in persistent disease, while TRBV20-1 and TRBJ2-1 were favored in newly diagnosed disease.

This clonotype was seen ten or more times. It has no known antigen specificity. Base quality data are lacking; no much larger clone is found one base away. Deletion took 4 bases off V and 7 bases off J, with a span of 16 bases between the germline ends. The CDR3 covers 14 residues, taking in both the cysteine and the phenylalanine. The kept DNA is CDR3 alone, 42 bases in frame from the first base. As encoded in the germline V gene, CDR1 is SGHDT while CDR2 is YYEEEE. This specimen's time point label, interpreted: newly diagnosed GD, antithyroid drugs for less than 3 months. For both TCR sequencing and RNA sequencing, RNA was extracted from PBMCs using TRIzol. The diagnosis of Graves' disease was made according to American Thyroid Association guidelines. Patients for the study were recruited at an endocrinology department in Xi'an, China. Each patient gave approximately 8.8 milliliters of peripheral blood, collected in an EDTA anticoagulant tube. PBMCs were isolated by Ficoll Paque Plus density gradient separation without further T cell sorting. An Agilent 2100 Bioanalyzer and agarose gel were used to assess RNA quality, and a NanoDrop 2000 was used to measure RNA concentration.

Receptor amplification or capture employed multiplex PCR. TCRdb shows the sequencer as Illumina HiSeq 4000. TCR beta libraries were built with iRepertoire HTBI primers and Arm-PCR amplification of CDR3 regions. Gel purification was performed on PCR products prior to sequencing. Per the source publication's procedure: Gene usage analysis of CDR3 amino acid clonotypes relied on the approximately 60 TRBV and 12 to 15 TRBJ segments identified across samples. COPE and FqMerger were used to merge filtered high-quality paired reads into contigs. BLAST was used to align contigs to IMGT TRBV, TRBD and TRBJ reference genes, with CDR3 defined following IMGT. Clonotypes above 0.1% frequency were classified as highly expanded clones. Repertoire diversity was measured by Shannon entropy, and V-J evenness by the Gini coefficient. Public clonotypes were defined as clonotypes shared by more than one individual. Clones were called with MiXCR by TCRdb after fastp trimmed the public reads at Q25, and only in-frame beta chains were retained. Records with the same CDR3 protein are collapsed into one entry carrying the most frequent genes and DNA. TCRdb, rather than the study authors, made the V and J calls. This sample has around 500,000 distinct CDR3 sequences in its table, and 12% of those were observed once. In total, the top ten clones hold approximately 9.6% of the sample.

This same sample was also taken into another study, of T cells in Graves' hyperthyroidism and ophthalmopathy. The second paper states: Stable Graves' hyperthyroidism was defined as no progression to ophthalmopathy during 18 months of follow-up. Hyperthyroidism patients were aged 18 to 65 years and newly diagnosed, with disease duration of less than 2 months. Exclusion was applied to patients with uncontrolled infections, other autoimmune diseases, pregnancy or lactation. Diagnoses relied on clinical symptoms, serum thyroxine and TRAb, thyroid ultrasound and orbital computed tomography. For the first round of RT-PCR on the TCR CDR3, the HTBI primer set was used together with the Qiagen OneStep RT-PCR kit. Most expanded thyroid clonotypes (frequency above 0.001) were also detected in blood, suggesting blood repertoires may reflect thyroid immune responses. A model built on a 13 V-J signature distinguished ophthalmopathy from stable hyperthyroidism, reaching 85% to 90% sensitivity and around 81% specificity in cross-validation and 80%/75% in testing. In validation, progression to ophthalmopathy was predicted by the model with about 70% sensitivity and approximately 78% specificity, a median of approximately 6.5 months before onset. To identify distinguishing TCR V-J signatures, a discovery cohort of some 99 patients was used, comprising 43 with Graves' ophthalmopathy and around 57 with stable Graves' hyperthyroidism. An independent validation cohort of 18 to 20 hyperthyroidism patients and about 16 patients who later progressed to ophthalmopathy tested prospective prediction of ophthalmopathy. The approximately 100 discovery patients were divided at random into training and test sets in a 7:3 ratio. In addition, the study compared T-cell repertoires in thyroid tissue and in blood from about six Graves' hyperthyroidism patients. After sampling, hyperthyroidism patients received methimazole starting at 30 mg daily, and ophthalmopathy patients received high-dose intravenous methylprednisolone. Libraries were constructed in a second round of multiplex PCR, after which size selection and purification were carried out. Paired-end sequencing of the libraries was performed with 100 bp reads on an Illumina HiSeq2000. SOAPnuke was used to process the raw data, with reads discarded if the reads contained adapters or uncalled bases, had a mean Phred below 15, or lacked an exact constant-primer or identifier match. High-quality paired reads were merged with COPE v1.2.5, and unique nucleotide sequences were defined as clonotypes. MiTCR v1.1 was used to align clonotypes to the IMGT TRBV, TRBD and TRBJ reference segments. The analysis included only V-J combinations with a frequency above 0.0001, which together covered approximately 99% of the repertoires. A TCS score was defined as the ratio of F50 (clonal expansion) to E x V (chaos), with BLOSUM62-based TCRdist applied between CDR3 peptides within each V-J. Welch's t-statistics and random forest reduced approximately 520 V-J features to 10 to 15, which were used in a naive Bayes classifier (R e1071). Sample size was not statistically predetermined, and investigators were not blinded to group allocation. TCR Vbeta CDR3 sequencing of 120 to 150 peripheral blood samples (under 45 ophthalmopathy, 75 to 85 hyperthyroidism and some 17 progressor patients) is reported in the paper.

Recombination connected TRBV5-6 to TRBJ2-3, and perhaps TRBD2 as D gene, on 6 matching bases. This specimen consisted of peripheral blood mononuclear cells (PBMCs), obtained at new diagnosis, from a patient treated with antithyroid drugs. The clonotype was recovered from a woman in her twenties or thirties with Graves disease. Donor details come from another sample of the same person, matched by shared clones. Here is the DNA: TGTGCCAGCAGCCCCGGGGGTACCGTGAATACGCAGTATTTT. This translates into CASSPGGTVNTQYF.